Presented here are 32 T cell receptor beta chains from one specimen sequenced in a study of identical twins. TCRdb re-called the 5' RACE reads through MiXCR, storing one row per CDR3 protein. The table lists around 670,000 distinct CDR3 sequences, 5.5% to 6.5% of them singletons. The material sequenced was naive T cells sorted from blood. All receptors come from a man aged 18 to 35 in good health.

This clonotype was counted many times. The chain combines TRBV7-3 with TRBJ2-7; 8 bases map to TRBD1. The junction had 3 bases not matched to a gene; V was cut back by 2 bases and J by 0 bases. This CDR3 region has 15 residues. CDR1 and CDR2 from the germline V gene are SGHTA and FQGTGA. CDR3: CASSLYGTGSYEQYF. CDR3 coding DNA: TGTGCCAGCAGCTTATACGGGACAGGCTCCTACGAGCAGTACTTC. Drawing the rest from reference TRBV7-3 and TRBJ2-7, the complete variable domain is GAGVSQTPSNKVTEKGKYVELRCDPISGHTALYWYRQSLGQGPEFLIYFQGTGAADDSGLPNDRFFAVRPEGSVSTLKIQRTERGDSAVYLCASSLYGTGSYEQYFGPGTRLTVT.

Remarks on this clonotype: Being one base from a much bigger clone, this may be a read error. The chain carries TRBV12-3 or TRBV12-4 and TRBJ2-1; TRBD2 matches at 13 bases. The CDR3 is made up of 15 amino acids. The CDR3 region has the DNA TGTGCCAGCAGTTTGCGGACTAGCGGGAGCCATGAGCAGGTCTTC. Encoded protein: CASSLRTSGSHEQVF.

The CDR3 DNA reads as TGTGCCAGCAGCCATGGAGGCCCCGGACCAATCACCATATATTTT. This sequence encodes CASSHGGPGPITIYF. The gene calls are TRBV6-1 and TRBJ1-3; D ambiguous. Between the trimmed V and J ends, which lost 6 bases and 9 bases, there was a span of 21 bases. Germline values: CDR1 MNHNS, CDR2 SASEGT. CDR3 size: 15 residues.

The chain joins TRBV20-1 to TRBJ2-3; unclear D gene. This CDR3 spans 12 amino acids. The germline gives CDR1 DFQATT, CDR2 SNEGSKA (reference sequence). With 6 bases removed from V and 3 bases from J, the gap between germline ends came to 10 bases. Here the CDR3 DNA reads TGCAGTGCGCCGAGTGAGACAGATACGCAGTATTTT. Protein product: CSAPSETDTQYF.

This clonotype was detected a few times. The rearrangement uses TRBV7-9 and TRBJ2-3; D is tentatively TRBD1 or TRBD2 (6 bases each). Germline CDR1 SEHNR, CDR2 FQNEAQ (reference sequence). V lost 6 bases and J lost 6, with 13 bases in between. The CDR3 spans 13 residues. Here the CDR3 DNA reads TGTGCCAGCAGTAAGGGGGAGGTGGATACGCAGTATTTT. Translating gives CASSKGEVDTQYF.

The chain is built from TRBV28 and TRBJ2-5, with TRBD1 matching over 8 bases. The CDR3 length is 15 residues. J was trimmed by 5 bases and V by 3 bases; bases with no gene match: 8. The germline CDR1 and CDR2 sequences are MDHEN and SYDVKM. The chain's CDR3 is CASSFLTGEAETQYF. DNA for the CDR3: TGTGCCAGCAGTTTTCTGACAGGGGAGGCCGAGACCCAGTACTTC.

This clonotype came up many times. This chain uses TRBV5-6 with TRBJ1-1; D unclear. CDR3 size: 14 residues. The germline V and J ends were trimmed by 2 bases and 1 base, with 9 bases remaining between them. Germline V gene sequence: CDR1 SGHDT, CDR2 YYEEEE. The CDR3 here is CASSFGLGNTEAFF. The CDR3 DNA reads TGTGCCAGCAGCTTCGGATTGGGGAACACTGAAGCTTTCTTT. The full variable domain, with the rest looked up from reference TRBV5-6 and TRBJ1-1, is DAGVTQSPTHLIKTRGQQVTLRCSPKSGHDTVSWYQQALGQGPQFIFQYYEEEERQRGNFPDRFSGHQFPNYSSELNVNALLLGDSALYLCASSFGLGNTEAFFGQGTRLTVV.

This clonotype was seen a handful of times. The genes are TRBV4-3 and TRBJ2-6, with D possibly being TRBD1 (6 bases). This CDR3 is 18 amino acids long. Germline assignment: CDR1 LGHNA and CDR2 YSLEER. The V end lost 1 base, the J end lost 0 bases, and 13 bases lay between the germline ends. The CDR3 spells CASSQGTEGSSGANVLTF. CDR3 DNA sequence: TGCGCCAGCAGCCAAGGGACAGAGGGTTCCTCTGGGGCCAACGTCCTGACTTTC.

The chain combines TRBV29-1 with TRBJ2-7, with 10 bases identical to TRBD2. Trimming took 6 bases from V and 3 from J; bases not matched to a gene: 5. Germline V CDR1 and CDR2: SQVTM, ANQGSEA. The CDR3 is 13 residues long. CDR3: CSVWTSGIYEQYF. The CDR3 DNA follows: TGCAGCGTATGGACTAGCGGAATCTACGAGCAGTACTTC.

This clonotype was seen many times. The chain recombines TRBV6-1 with TRBJ2-1, with D unresolved. This CDR3 region has 14 residues. The germline V gene encodes CDR1 MNHNS and CDR2 SASEGT. Trimming took off 5 bases at V and 2 bases at J, with 10 bases between the two ends. The CDR3 region is CASSQDRTYNEQFF. DNA of the CDR3: TGTGCCAGCAGTCAGGACCGAACCTACAATGAGCAGTTCTTC.

There are many counts of this clonotype. The V and J genes are TRBV24-1 and TRBJ2-2, with unresolved D. This CDR3 is 12 amino acids long. V shed 7 bases and J shed 8 bases, with 10 bases lying between them. Looked up from germline, CDR1 is KGHDR and CDR2 is SFDVKD. CDR3 sequence: CATSALGGELFF. CDR3 nucleotide sequence: TGTGCCACCAGCGCACTGGGTGGGGAGCTGTTTTTT.

This clonotype was counted at least ten times. This rearrangement joins TRBV2 to TRBJ1-2; 8 bases align to TRBD1. The CDR3 spans 16 residues. The V segment lost 8 bases and the J segment 8 bases; nucleotides outside the gene matches: 19. In germline, CDR1 is SNHLY, CDR2 FYNNEI. CDR3 nucleotide sequence: TGTGCCAGCTCTCGATCGATTCAGGACAGGGTTAACGGCTACACCTTC. It specifies CASSRSIQDRVNGYTF.

The chain recombines TRBV29-1 with TRBJ2-1; TRBD2 agrees at 10 bases. The CDR3 has 14 residues. J gave up 7 bases and V 4 bases, and 7 bases lay outside the gene matches. Germline-derived CDR1 and CDR2 are SQVTM and ANQGSEA. This chain's CDR3 is CSVGPAGGPNEQFF. CDR3 in DNA: TGCAGCGTTGGGCCAGCGGGAGGGCCGAATGAGCAGTTCTTC.

This clonotype occurred many times. The gene calls are TRBV7-8 and TRBJ2-3; tentative D call: TRBD2 (5 bases). With 6 bases removed from V and 2 bases from J, the gap between germline ends came to 9 bases. The length of the CDR3 is 13 residues. In germline, CDR1 is SGHVS, CDR2 FQNEAQ. DNA for the CDR3: TGTGCCAGCAGAAGAGCGGACACAGATACGCAGTATTTT. This translates into CASRRADTDTQYF.

This clonotype was seen more than once but under ten times. The genes are TRBV14 and TRBJ2-1, with D uncertain. Germline values: CDR1 SGHDN, CDR2 FVKESK. Trimming took 1 base from V and 4 from J, leaving 17 bases between them. CDR3 size: 17 residues. CDR3 sequence: CASSQVPLAIIYNEQFF. The CDR3 DNA sequence: TGTGCCAGCAGCCAAGTTCCCCTGGCGATCATATACAATGAGCAGTTCTTC.

There are many counts of this clonotype. This chain connects TRBV29-1 to TRBJ2-2; 12 bases are a match to TRBD2. The CDR3 has 14 amino acids. The germline V gene encodes CDR1 SQVTM and CDR2 ANQGSEA. Germline trimming cut 4 bases from V and 6 bases from J; bases unmatched to any gene: 3. The DNA of the CDR3 is TGCAGCGTTGGGACTAGCGGGAAACCCGGGGAGCTGTTTTTT. Its translation: CSVGTSGKPGELFF.

The V and J genes are TRBV11-2 and TRBJ2-3, with 12 bases matching TRBD2. V dropped 1 base and J dropped 4; count of bases not matched to a gene: 3. The CDR3 consists of 16 residues. Germline V gives CDR1 SGHAT, CDR2 FQNNGV. CDR3 region: CASSLGRLAGADTQYF. DNA of the CDR3: TGTGCCAGCAGCTTAGGTAGACTAGCGGGAGCAGATACGCAGTATTTT.

With regard to this clonotype: A much larger clonotype is one base distant, so this may be a read error. The gene calls are TRBV29-1 and TRBJ2-1, with D perhaps given as TRBD1 or TRBD2 (5 bases each). Germline-derived CDR1 and CDR2 are SQVTM and ANQGSEA. CDR3 length: 16 amino acids. The CDR3 DNA reads as TGCAGCGTCCGGATGCCCCCGGGACCCCCGTGGGATGAGCAGATCTTC. Its protein is CSVRMPPGPPWDEQIF.

The sample holds many counts of this clonotype. The CDR3 DNA is TGTGCCAGCAGCGACCAGGAAAAACTGTTTTTT. Translated, it gives CASSDQEKLFF. The gene calls are TRBV5-6 and TRBJ1-4; no clear D gene. Germline V gene sequence: CDR1 SGHDT, CDR2 YYEEEE. Between the trimmed V and J ends, which lost 4 bases and 8 bases, there was a span of 6 bases. The CDR3 spans 11 residues.

A few counts support this clonotype. This chain's CDR3 is CASSPQRERYEQYF. CDR3 sequence (DNA): TGTGCCAGCAGTCCCCAGCGGGAGAGATACGAGCAGTACTTC. The chain couples TRBV27 to TRBJ2-7; TRBD2 agrees at 8 bases. Looked up from germline, CDR1 is MNHEY and CDR2 is SMNVEV (reference sequence). The V gene end was trimmed by 5 bases and the J gene end by 4 bases; junction bases not matched to a gene: 7. The CDR3 sequence is 14 residues long.

This clonotype was observed a few times. This chain links TRBV27 with TRBJ2-3, with D possibly called TRBD1 or TRBD2 (5 bases each). The ends were cut back, 6 bases at V and 3 bases at J, with 13 bases in the middle. This CDR3 has 14 amino acids. In germline, CDR1 is MNHEY, CDR2 SMNVEV (reference sequence). This CDR3 is CASSPRGRTDTQYF. In DNA form, the CDR3 reads TGTGCCAGCAGCCCCCGGGGACGGACAGATACGCAGTATTTT.

This clonotype was counted at least ten times. The chain joins TRBV28 to TRBJ1-5; the match to TRBD1 covers 7 bases. CDR1 and CDR2 from the germline V gene are MDHEN and SYDVKM. Trimming took 4 bases from V and 0 from J; bases not matched to a gene: 9. There are 17 residues in the CDR3. The CDR3 DNA reads TGTGCCAGCAGTTCCAAGGGGACAGCTAATAGCAATCAGCCCCAGCATTTT. Protein product: CASSSKGTANSNQPQHF.

This clonotype was seen more than once but under ten times. V and J are TRBV2 and TRBJ2-7; D ambiguous. V lost 8 bases, J lost 7 bases, and 12 bases lay in between. This CDR3 is built from 11 residues. Per germline, CDR1 SNHLY and CDR2 FYNNEI. The CDR3 here is CASWARREQYF. Here the CDR3 DNA reads TGTGCCAGCTGGGCGAGGCGGGAGCAGTACTTC.

This chain joins TRBV6-1 and TRBJ2-1; D is unclear. The CDR3 extends over 15 amino acids. CDR1 and CDR2 from the germline V gene are MNHNS and SASEGT. The V and J ends lost 6 bases and 7 bases respectively, with 19 bases between them. CDR3 coding DNA: TGTGCCAGCAGACCTATAAAGCCCGGATTAAATGAGCAGTTCTTC. Its protein product is CASRPIKPGLNEQFF.

There are many counts of this clonotype. The V gene is TRBV12-3 or TRBV12-4, the J gene TRBJ1-1; D gene uncertain. The CDR3 is 12 residues long. V lost 5 bases and J 2 bases, leaving 6 bases between the germline ends. The CDR3 coding sequence is TGTGCCAGCAGTACTAGCAACACTGAAGCTTTCTTT. This encodes CASSTSNTEAFF.

This sequence joins TRBV18 and TRBJ1-1; no definite D call. Trimming shortened V by 3 bases and J by 1 base, and 12 bases separated the two germline ends. Per germline, CDR1 KGHSH and CDR2 LQKENI. The length of the CDR3 is 15 residues. CDR3 protein: CASSPSLTWNTEAFF. In DNA form, the CDR3 reads TGTGCCAGCTCACCGTCTCTCACCTGGAACACTGAAGCTTTCTTT.

This chain links TRBV29-1 with TRBJ1-1; D gene uncertain. V was trimmed by 0 bases and J by 1 base, leaving 18 bases between them. The CDR3 spans 17 residues. CDR1 is SQVTM and CDR2 is ANQGSEA in the germline V gene. The CDR3 sequence is CSVEDLMRLRRNTEAFF. The DNA of the CDR3 is TGCAGCGTTGAAGATCTAATGAGGTTGCGGCGGAACACTGAAGCTTTCTTT.

This clonotype has at least ten counts. The chain couples TRBV12-3 or TRBV12-4 to TRBJ1-1; D may be TRBD1 (6 bases). The CDR3 has 11 amino acids. V shed 2 bases and J shed 11 bases, with 9 bases lying between them. CDR3 sequence reads: CASSLPGAAFF. The CDR3 DNA is TGTGCCAGCAGTTTACCAGGGGCCGCTTTCTTT.

This clonotype was counted only a few times. The chain has TRBV6-1 and TRBJ2-4; 7 bases are shared with TRBD1. The CDR3 contains 15 residues. Germline V gene lookup returns CDR1 MNHNS and CDR2 SASEGT. The V and J ends lost 6 bases and 3 bases, in that order; junction bases with no gene match: 8. The CDR3 DNA sequence: TGTGCCAGCAGCCACAGGGGATTTGGCAAAAACATTCAGTACTTC. It codes for CASSHRGFGKNIQYF.

The rearrangement uses TRBV19 and TRBJ2-1, with D possibly matching TRBD2 (6 bases). V gave up 8 bases and J gave up 2 bases, with 13 bases separating them. This CDR3 has 14 residues. Germline CDR1 reads LNHDA; CDR2 reads SQIVND (reference sequence). The CDR3 reads CASQAGQPYNEQFF. The CDR3 DNA follows: TGTGCCAGTCAAGCGGGCCAGCCCTACAATGAGCAGTTCTTC.

This clonotype occurred a few times. This rearrangement joins TRBV7-9 to TRBJ2-7, with TRBD1 as a possible D gene (5 bases). Trimming cost V 5 bases and J 5 bases, with 19 bases left between them. Per germline, CDR1 SEHNR and CDR2 FQNEAQ (reference sequence). The CDR3 consists of 15 residues. CDR3 amino acids: CASSLTARQGDEQYF. CDR3 nucleotides: TGTGCCAGCAGCCTAACGGCTCGGCAGGGCGACGAGCAGTACTTC. Together with reference TRBV7-9 and TRBJ2-7, the CDR3 gives the full variable domain: DTGVSQNPRHKITKRGQNVTFRCDPISEHNRLYWYRQTLGQGPEFLTYFQNEAQLEKSRLLSDRFSAERPKGSFSTLEIQRTEQGDSAMYLCASSLTARQGDEQYFGPGTRLTVT.

The chain recombines TRBV10-3 with TRBJ2-3, with TRBD1 matching over 11 bases. V was clipped by 6 bases and J by 4 bases; unmatched bases: 0. There are 13 residues in the CDR3. Per the germline V gene, CDR1 is ENHRY and CDR2 is SYGVKD. CDR3: CAIRGQGADTQYF. The CDR3 coding sequence is TGTGCCATCAGGGGACAGGGGGCAGATACGCAGTATTTT.